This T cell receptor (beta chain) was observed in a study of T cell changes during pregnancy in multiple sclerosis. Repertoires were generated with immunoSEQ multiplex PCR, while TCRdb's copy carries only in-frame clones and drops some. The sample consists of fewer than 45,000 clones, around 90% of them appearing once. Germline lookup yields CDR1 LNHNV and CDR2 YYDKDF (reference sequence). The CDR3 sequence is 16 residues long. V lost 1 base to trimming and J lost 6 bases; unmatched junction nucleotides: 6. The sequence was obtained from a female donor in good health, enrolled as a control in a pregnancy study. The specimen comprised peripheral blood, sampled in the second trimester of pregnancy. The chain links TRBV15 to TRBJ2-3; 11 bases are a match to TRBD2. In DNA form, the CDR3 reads TGTGCCACCAGCAGAGCCATAGCGGGAGGGGGGGATACGCAGTATTTT. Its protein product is CATSRAIAGGGDTQYF.